This entry is about one T cell receptor beta chain. The target antigen is unknown. Average productive template count per sample was about 42,000. Produced via immunoSEQ multiplex PCR; TCRdb's table is partial and in-frame only. The table lists some 31,000 clones, about 90% of them singletons. V shed 4 bases and J shed 7 bases, with 16 bases lying between them. The CDR3 has 15 residues. Per germline, CDR1 LNHDA and CDR2 SQIVND (reference sequence). The data are from a study of STAT3 mutations in large granular lymphocyte leukemia. Whole-study context: Among longitudinally sequenced T-LGLL patients, roughly half had canonical activating STAT3 mutations detected.

Findings of the study overall: Differing intervals and regimens complicate linking therapy response to clone burden. Every T-LGLL patient had at least one immunodominant TCRbeta clonotype. Some patients had dominant TCR clones larger than their STAT3 mutant burden.

The receptor's source is a man aged 55-75 years with T-cell large granular lymphocyte leukemia. Some clones in this sample may be carry-over from other donors' samples. Source material: peripheral blood mononuclear cells. The gene calls are TRBV19 and TRBJ2-2; D is perhaps TRBD1 (6 bases). CDR3: CASSTGTGYHGELFF. Here the CDR3 DNA reads TGTGCCAGTAGTACCGGTACAGGGTACCACGGGGAGCTGTTTTTT.